These 31 T cell receptor beta chains were sequenced from one sample in a study of shared clonotypes between healthy human individuals. CD8 cells classed as naive were CD45RO-negative and positively selected for CCR7, excluding terminally differentiated effector memory CD45RA+ cells. Clones were read by immunoSEQ multiplex PCR, and TCRdb kept only the in-frame ones, dropping some. This table holds about 680,000 clones, 90% to 95% found once. Sequencing was carried out using naive CD8+ T cells sorted from blood. Receptors were obtained from a man between 25 and 39 years old in good health.

The rearrangement links TRBV4-3 to TRBJ2-7; D is perhaps TRBD2 (7 bases). This CDR3 spans 14 amino acids. The germline CDR1 and CDR2 sequences are LGHNA and YSLEER. V was shortened by 4 bases and J by 3 bases, with 13 bases between the two germline ends. Written as DNA, the CDR3 is TGCGCCAGCAGCCCCTCGCGGGGGCTCTACGAGCAGTACTTC. It is translated as CASSPSRGLYEQYF.

Comment on this clone: At one of its ends the junction is not consistent with the germline gene, which may arise from a read error. This chain links TRBV5-3 with TRBJ2-2; D perhaps matches TRBD1 (6 bases). TRBV5-3 is flagged as an ORF with uncertain function. This CDR3 has 14 amino acids. In DNA, the CDR3 is TGTGCCAGCAGCTGGGACACCAACACCGGGGAGCTGTTTTTT. It is translated as CASSWDTNTGELFF.

The chain combines TRBV7-8 with TRBJ2-5; tentative D call: TRBD2 (5 bases). Germline CDR1 SGHVS, CDR2 FQNEAQ. The CDR3 has 14 residues. Trimming shortened V by 1 base and J by 4 bases, and 10 bases separated the two germline ends. The CDR3 region has the DNA TGTGCCAGCAGCTTAGTCCTAGGAGGAGAGACCCAGTACTTC. Residues: CASSLVLGGETQYF.

The CDR3 here is CASSQEVDRRVPYEQYF. The CDR3 coding sequence is TGCGCCAGCAGCCAAGAGGTGGACAGAAGGGTTCCCTACGAGCAGTACTTC. The chain combines TRBV4-1 with TRBJ2-7; the D gene is possibly TRBD1 (6 bases). CDR3 length: 17 residues. With 0 bases removed from V and 2 bases from J, the gap between germline ends came to 17 bases. CDR1 and CDR2 from the germline V gene are MGHRA and YSYEKL.

This chain connects TRBV9 to TRBJ2-7; 9 nucleotides match TRBD2. The CDR3 runs 14 residues. Germline assignment: CDR1 SGDLS and CDR2 YYNGEE. V was clipped by 4 bases and J by 7 bases; unmatched bases: 9. The CDR3 region has the DNA TGTGCCAGCAGCCTGACTAGCGGAATAGAGGAGCAGTACTTC. The encoded protein is CASSLTSGIEEQYF.

The CDR3 sequence: CASSQGTAFSYEQYF. Here the CDR3 DNA reads TGCGCCAGCAGCCAGGGGACAGCATTCTCCTACGAGCAGTACTTC. The chain has TRBV4-1 and TRBJ2-7; 7 bases are shared with TRBD1. The germline gives CDR1 MGHRA, CDR2 YSYEKL. This CDR3 has 15 residues. V lost 3 bases to trimming and J lost 0 bases; unmatched junction nucleotides: 5.

The CDR3 protein is CASSSKTGPITGETQYF. The CDR3 DNA reads TGTGCCAGCAGCTCCAAGACAGGCCCAATTACGGGGGAGACCCAGTACTTC. V is TRBV11-2 and J is TRBJ2-5, with D maybe TRBD1 (6 bases). CDR1 and CDR2 (germline): SGHAT, FQNNGV. V was clipped by 4 bases and J by 5 bases, with 23 bases between them. This CDR3 region has 17 residues.

This rearrangement joins TRBV13 to TRBJ2-3; 7 bases fit TRBD2. Germline-derived CDR1 and CDR2 are PRHDT and FYEKMQ (reference sequence). V lost 3 bases, J lost 3 bases, and 6 bases stayed unmatched. The CDR3 runs to 15 residues. The DNA for the CDR3 is TGTGCCAGCAGCTTCACTAGCGAAGGGACAGATACGCAGTATTTT. This encodes CASSFTSEGTDTQYF.

The gene calls are TRBV15 and TRBJ2-5, with D maybe TRBD2 (6 bases). V lost 3 bases and J lost 4, with 15 bases in between. The CDR3 is 15 residues long. CDR1 LNHNV and CDR2 YYDKDF come from the germline V gene (reference sequence). The CDR3 loop is CATSRDGSARETQYF. In nucleotides, the CDR3 is TGTGCCACCAGCAGGGACGGGAGTGCGCGAGAGACCCAGTACTTC.

Turning to this clone: This CDR3 is also generated by other DNA sequences in the sample. DNA for the CDR3: TGTGCCAGCAGTTCTGGACTTTACAATGAGCAGTTCTTC. Translated, it gives CASSSGLYNEQFF. The V call is TRBV27, the J call TRBJ2-1; the D gene is possibly TRBD2 (5 bases). Germline CDR1 MNHEY, CDR2 SMNVEV (reference sequence). V was pared by 4 bases and J by 4 bases, with 8 bases between. This CDR3 has 13 residues.

The gene calls are TRBV27 and TRBJ1-1, with 8 nucleotides matching TRBD1. The ends lost 9 bases at V and 4 bases at J; junction bases unmatched: 7. The CDR3 length is 13 residues. In germline, CDR1 is MNHEY, CDR2 SMNVEV (reference sequence). CDR3 amino acids: CARSDRGGTEAFF. CDR3 DNA: TGTGCCAGGTCCGACAGGGGAGGCACTGAAGCTTTCTTT.

The V gene is TRBV13, the J gene TRBJ2-1, with TRBD2 matching over 16 bases. V gave up 4 bases and J gave up 9 bases; unmatched junction bases: 3. The CDR3 spans 15 residues. Germline values: CDR1 PRHDT, CDR2 FYEKMQ (reference sequence). CDR3 sequence (DNA): TGTGCCAGCAGCTCGGGACTAGCGGGAGGGCCTGAGCAGTTCTTC. This codes for CASSSGLAGGPEQFF. Complete variable domain (other parts from reference TRBV13 and TRBJ2-1): AAGVIQSPRHLIKEKRETATLKCYPIPRHDTVYWYQQGPGQDPQFLISFYEKMQSDKGSIPDRFSAQQFSDYHSELNMSSLELGDSALYFCASSSGLAGGPEQFFGPGTRLTVL.

V is TRBV7-9 and J is TRBJ2-1, with 9 bases that match TRBD2. CDR1 is SEHNR, CDR2 FQNEAQ, per germline (reference sequence). V trimming: 1 base; J trimming: 7 bases; junction bases outside the gene matches: 5. CDR3 size: 15 residues. The CDR3 DNA is TGTGCCAGCAGCTTAGTAGCTAGCGGGAAAAATGAGCAGTTCTTC. Its protein product is CASSLVASGKNEQFF.

V is TRBV28 and J is TRBJ2-1, with 13 bases aligning to TRBD2. The CDR3 has 18 residues. Germline CDR1 reads MDHEN; CDR2 reads SYDVKM. The V gene end was trimmed by 6 bases and the J gene end by 3 bases; junction bases not matched to a gene: 11. For the CDR3, the DNA is TGTGCCAGCAGCCCCGGGACTAGCGGGAAAGCTTACTACAATGAGCAGTTCTTC. Its protein is CASSPGTSGKAYYNEQFF.

The chain combines TRBV29-1 with TRBJ2-7; TRBD2 might be the D (6 bases). Germline lookup yields CDR1 SQVTM and CDR2 ANQGSEA. The ends were cut back, 7 bases at V and 2 bases at J, with 12 bases in the middle. The CDR3 is 12 residues long. The CDR3 spells CSGRGLTYEQYF. Here the CDR3 DNA reads TGCAGCGGTCGGGGGTTGACCTACGAGCAGTACTTC.

The chain links TRBV7-9 to TRBJ2-5; 7 nucleotides align to TRBD1. Germline assignment: CDR1 SEHNR and CDR2 FQNEAQ (reference sequence). The CDR3 spans 14 residues. The junction had 4 bases not matched to a gene; V was cut back by 4 bases and J by 2 bases. CDR3 sequence reads: CASSSGQVQETQYF. CDR3 DNA sequence: TGTGCCAGCAGCTCAGGACAGGTACAAGAGACCCAGTACTTC.

The rearrangement links TRBV5-6 to TRBJ1-1; possible D gene TRBD1, 6 bases. Trimming took 0 bases from V and 6 from J, leaving 6 bases between them. Looked up from germline, CDR1 is SGHDT and CDR2 is YYEEEE. The CDR3 spans 12 residues. The CDR3: CASSLEGAEAFF. In DNA, the CDR3 is TGTGCCAGCAGCTTGGAGGGGGCTGAAGCTTTCTTT.

J is TRBJ1-3 and V is TRBV7-9; possibly TRBD1 for D (6 bases). The germline V gene has CDR1 SEHNR and CDR2 FQNEAQ (reference sequence). The CDR3 is made up of 16 amino acids. V was trimmed by 5 bases and J by 0 bases, leaving 14 bases between them. The chain's CDR3 is CASSNGGLRSGNTIYF. The CDR3 DNA sequence: TGTGCCAGCAGCAATGGGGGGCTTCGCTCTGGAAACACCATATATTTT.

The chain carries TRBV7-9 and TRBJ2-1, with 10 bases matching TRBD2. Losses at the gene ends were 4 bases for V and 0 bases for J; bases not matched to a gene: 12. There are 19 residues in the CDR3. Germline CDR1 SEHNR, CDR2 FQNEAQ (reference sequence). CDR3 sequence (DNA): TGTGCCAGCAGCTCCTCTAGTAGCGGGAGGTCGGACTCCTACAATGAGCAGTTCTTC. This gives the protein CASSSSSSGRSDSYNEQFF.

V usage is TRBV10-1 and J usage is TRBJ2-7, with D unclear. CDR1 and CDR2 (germline): WNHNN, SYGVQD (reference sequence). Deletions cut 4 bases from V and 3 bases from J, with 13 bases between. The CDR3 spans 14 residues. The CDR3 loop is CASSVSGANYEQYF. For the CDR3, the DNA is TGCGCCAGCAGTGTATCGGGTGCTAACTACGAGCAGTACTTC.

The chain uses TRBV7-9 and TRBJ2-4; 11 positions match TRBD2. V shed 5 bases and J 0 bases; nucleotides not matched to a gene: 9. The CDR3 is 18 residues long. Germline V CDR1 and CDR2: SEHNR, FQNEAQ (reference sequence). CDR3 residues: CASSHARLAGIAKNIQYF. The CDR3 bases are TGTGCCAGCAGCCACGCCAGACTAGCGGGAATAGCCAAAAACATTCAGTACTTC.

The chain recombines TRBV19 with TRBJ1-2; 7 bases line up with TRBD1. Losses at the gene ends were 5 bases for V and 2 bases for J; bases not matched to a gene: 8. CDR1 is LNHDA and CDR2 is SQIVND in the germline V gene (reference sequence). The CDR3 has 15 residues. As DNA, the CDR3 is TGTGCCAGTAGTGACCGGACAGGCTACAACTATGGCTACACCTTC. Amino acid sequence: CASSDRTGYNYGYTF. Using reference TRBV19 and TRBJ1-2 for the parts outside the CDR3, the full variable domain is DGGITQSPKYLFRKEGQNVTLSCEQNLNHDAMYWYRQDPGQGLRLIYYSQIVNDFQKGDIAEGYSVSREKKESFPLTVTSAQKNPTAFYLCASSDRTGYNYGYTFGSGTRLTVV.

Only one count was recorded for this clone. The V call is TRBV6-6, the J call TRBJ2-3; D is undetermined. CDR3 length equals 12 residues. Germline CDR1 reads MNHNY; CDR2 reads SVGAGI (reference sequence). V lost 10 bases to trimming and J lost 1 base, with 9 bases between them. The CDR3 loop reads CATSRGTDTQYF. CDR3 sequence (DNA): TGTGCCACCAGCCGGGGCACAGATACGCAGTATTTT.

This sequence joins TRBV9 and TRBJ2-7, with 7 bases identical to TRBD2. The CDR3 sequence is 15 residues long. The trim removed 1 base at V and 5 bases at J, leaving 9 bases unmatched. Germline CDR1 and CDR2: SGDLS and YYNGEE. The CDR3 coding sequence is TGTGCCAGCAGCGTACGGCGGCGGGAGCGGGACGAGCAGTACTTC. Translated, it gives CASSVRRRERDEQYF.

The chain has TRBV9 and TRBJ2-1, with 12 bases fitting TRBD2. CDR3 length: 17 amino acids. Trimming at V came to 3 bases and at J to 0 bases, leaving 4 bases not matched to a gene. Germline assignment: CDR1 SGDLS and CDR2 YYNGEE. This CDR3 is CASSGLLAGGSYNEQFF. CDR3 nucleotides: TGTGCCAGCAGCGGCCTACTAGCGGGAGGCTCCTACAATGAGCAGTTCTTC.

This chain connects TRBV7-6 to TRBJ2-5; D may be TRBD1 (6 bases). The ends were cut back, 5 bases at V and 2 bases at J, with 21 bases in the middle. Germline loops: CDR1 SGHVS, CDR2 FNYEAQ. The CDR3 loop spans 17 amino acids. The CDR3 DNA sequence: TGTGCCAGCAGCCCCCCGCGCAAGGGGACACTACAAGAGACCCAGTACTTC. Translation gives CASSPPRKGTLQETQYF.

The DNA of the CDR3 is TGTGCCAGCCTCCGCACTAGCGGGAGAATGAATGAGCAGTTCTTC. It encodes CASLRTSGRMNEQFF. The chain links TRBV7-9 to TRBJ2-1, with 11 bases that match TRBD2. CDR1 SEHNR and CDR2 FQNEAQ come from the germline V gene (reference sequence). CDR3 length equals 15 residues. J was trimmed by 7 bases and V by 8 bases; bases with no gene match: 10.

The J gene is TRBJ2-7, the V gene TRBV30; D possibly matches TRBD1 or TRBD2 (5 bases each). Trimming shortened V by 7 bases and J by 3 bases, and 13 bases separated the two germline ends. CDR3 length equals 12 residues. Germline lookup yields CDR1 GTSNPN and CDR2 SVGIG (reference sequence). The CDR3 nucleotides are TGTGCCTACACCGGGACGGGCTACGAGCAGTACTTC. Protein product: CAYTGTGYEQYF. Together with reference TRBV30 and TRBJ2-7, the CDR3 gives the full variable domain: SQTIHQWPATLVQPVGSPLSLECTVEGTSNPNLYWYRQAAGRGLQLLFYSVGIGQISSEVPQNLSASRPQDRQFILSSKKLLLSDSGFYLCAYTGTGYEQYFGPGTRLTVT.

The table lists this clone with a few counts. The chain links TRBV27 to TRBJ2-7, with D uncertain. The CDR3 is made up of 11 amino acids. Trimming cost V 5 bases and J 5 bases, with 7 bases left between them. Per germline, CDR1 MNHEY and CDR2 SMNVEV (reference sequence). CDR3 sequence reads: CASSTPHEQYF. The DNA of the CDR3 is TGTGCCAGCAGTACACCCCACGAGCAGTACTTC.

The chain couples TRBV7-9 to TRBJ2-7; TRBD2 matches at 11 bases. V gave up 3 bases and J gave up 1 base; unmatched junction bases: 2. CDR1 and CDR2 from the germline V gene are SEHNR and FQNEAQ (reference sequence). The CDR3 spans 15 residues. CDR3 region: CASSLLAGGSYEQYF. In nucleotides, the CDR3 is TGTGCCAGCAGCTTGTTAGCGGGAGGGTCCTACGAGCAGTACTTC.

J is TRBJ2-7 and V is TRBV6-6; D remains unclear. The CDR3 totals 14 residues. The germline V gene encodes CDR1 MNHNY and CDR2 SVGAGI (reference sequence). Trimming removed 0 bases from V and 3 bases from J, with 9 bases in between. CDR3 DNA sequence: TGTGCCAGCAGTTACTCGCCAGGATTCTACGAGCAGTACTTC. It yields the protein CASSYSPGFYEQYF.